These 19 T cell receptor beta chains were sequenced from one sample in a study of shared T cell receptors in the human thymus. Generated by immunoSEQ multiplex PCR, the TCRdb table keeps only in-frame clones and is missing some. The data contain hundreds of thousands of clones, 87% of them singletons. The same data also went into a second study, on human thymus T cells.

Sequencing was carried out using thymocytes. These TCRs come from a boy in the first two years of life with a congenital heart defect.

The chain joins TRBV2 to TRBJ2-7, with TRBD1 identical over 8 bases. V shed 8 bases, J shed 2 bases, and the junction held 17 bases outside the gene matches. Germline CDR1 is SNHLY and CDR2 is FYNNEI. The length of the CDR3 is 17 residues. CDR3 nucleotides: TGTGCCAGCTCCCAGAAGGCAGGGGGCGTCAAAGCCTACGAGCAGTACTTC. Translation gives CASSQKAGGVKAYEQYF. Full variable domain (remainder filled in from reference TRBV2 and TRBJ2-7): EPEVTQTPSHQVTQMGQEVILRCVPISNHLYFYWYRQILGQKVEFLVSFYNNEISEKSEIFDDQFSVERPDGSNFTLKIRSTKLEDSAMYFCASSQKAGGVKAYEQYFGPGTRLTVT.

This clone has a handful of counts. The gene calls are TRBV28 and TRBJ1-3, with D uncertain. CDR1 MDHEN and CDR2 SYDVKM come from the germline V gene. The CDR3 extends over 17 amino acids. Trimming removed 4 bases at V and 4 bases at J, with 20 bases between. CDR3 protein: CASSYSGSGNPGNTIYF. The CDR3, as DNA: TGTGCCAGCAGTTATTCCGGTTCGGGGAATCCAGGAAACACCATATATTTT.

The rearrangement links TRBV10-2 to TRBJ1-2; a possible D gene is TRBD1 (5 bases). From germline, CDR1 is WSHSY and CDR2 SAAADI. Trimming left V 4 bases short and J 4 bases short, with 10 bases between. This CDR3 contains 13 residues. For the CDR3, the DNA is TGCGCCAGCAGTGCGCAGGGAAGCTATGGCTACACCTTC. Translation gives CASSAQGSYGYTF.

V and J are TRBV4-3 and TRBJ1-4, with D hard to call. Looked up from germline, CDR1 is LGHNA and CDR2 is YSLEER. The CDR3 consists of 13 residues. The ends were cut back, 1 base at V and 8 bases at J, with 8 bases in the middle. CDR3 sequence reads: CASSQVGLEKLFF. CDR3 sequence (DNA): TGCGCCAGCAGCCAAGTCGGGTTGGAAAAACTGTTTTTT.

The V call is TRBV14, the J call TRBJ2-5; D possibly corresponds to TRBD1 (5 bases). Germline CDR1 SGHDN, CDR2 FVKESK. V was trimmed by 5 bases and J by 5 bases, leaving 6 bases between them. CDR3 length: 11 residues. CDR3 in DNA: TGTGCCAGCAGCAACAGGGAGACCCAGTACTTC. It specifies CASSNRETQYF.

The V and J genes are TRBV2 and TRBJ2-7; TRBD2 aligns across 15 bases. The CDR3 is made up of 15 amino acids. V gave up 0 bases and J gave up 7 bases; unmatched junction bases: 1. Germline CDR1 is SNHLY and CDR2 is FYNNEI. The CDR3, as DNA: TGTGCCAGCAGTGAAGCGGGACTAGCGGGGGGAGAGCAGTACTTC. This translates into CASSEAGLAGGEQYF.

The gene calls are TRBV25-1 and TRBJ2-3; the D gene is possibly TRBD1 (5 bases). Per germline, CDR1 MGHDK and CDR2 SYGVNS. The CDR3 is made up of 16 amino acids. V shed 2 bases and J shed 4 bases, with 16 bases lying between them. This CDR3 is CASSEPALQGSDTQYF. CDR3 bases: TGTGCCAGCAGTGAACCGGCCCTGCAGGGTTCAGATACGCAGTATTTT.

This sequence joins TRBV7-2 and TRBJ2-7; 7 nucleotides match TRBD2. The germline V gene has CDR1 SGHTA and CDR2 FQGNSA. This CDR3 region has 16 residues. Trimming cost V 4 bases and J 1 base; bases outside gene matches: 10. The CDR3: CASSSGVGGGSYEQYF. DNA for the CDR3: TGTGCCAGCAGCTCGGGGGTTGGGGGGGGTTCCTACGAGCAGTACTTC.

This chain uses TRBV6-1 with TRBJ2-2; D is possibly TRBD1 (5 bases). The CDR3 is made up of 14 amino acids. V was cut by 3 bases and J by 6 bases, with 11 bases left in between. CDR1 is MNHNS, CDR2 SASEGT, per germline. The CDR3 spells CASSDSQGPGELFF. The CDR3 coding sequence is TGTGCCAGCAGTGATTCCCAGGGCCCCGGGGAGCTGTTTTTT.

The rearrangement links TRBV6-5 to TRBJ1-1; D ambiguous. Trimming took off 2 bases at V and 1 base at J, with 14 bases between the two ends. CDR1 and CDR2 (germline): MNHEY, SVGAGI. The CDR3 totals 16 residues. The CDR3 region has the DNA TGTGCCAGCAGTTACCACCGAGAGGCTAAGAACACTGAAGCTTTCTTT. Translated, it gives CASSYHREAKNTEAFF.

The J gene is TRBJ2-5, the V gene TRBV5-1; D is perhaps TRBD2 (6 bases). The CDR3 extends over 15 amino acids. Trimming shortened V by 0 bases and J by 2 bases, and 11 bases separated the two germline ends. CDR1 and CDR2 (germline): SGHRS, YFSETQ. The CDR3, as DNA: TGCGCCAGCAGCTTGGCGTGGGGGAGGCAAGAGACCCAGTACTTC. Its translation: CASSLAWGRQETQYF.

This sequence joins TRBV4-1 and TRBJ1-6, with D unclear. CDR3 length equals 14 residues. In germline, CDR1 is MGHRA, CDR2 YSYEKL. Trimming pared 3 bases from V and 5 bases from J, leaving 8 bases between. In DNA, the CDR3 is TGCGCCAGCAGCCAGAGGGTTCATAATTCACCCCTCCACTTT. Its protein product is CASSQRVHNSPLHF.

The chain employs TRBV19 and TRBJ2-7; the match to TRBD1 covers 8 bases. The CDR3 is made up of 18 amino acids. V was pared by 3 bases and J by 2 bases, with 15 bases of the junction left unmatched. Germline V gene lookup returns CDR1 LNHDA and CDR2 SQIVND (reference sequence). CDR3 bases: TGTGCCAGTAGTATTTCTAGCCCAGGGGGCGCTTACGCCTACGAGCAGTACTTC. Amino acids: CASSISSPGGAYAYEQYF. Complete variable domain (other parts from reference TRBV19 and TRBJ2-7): DGGITQSPKYLFRKEGQNVTLSCEQNLNHDAMYWYRQDPGQGLRLIYYSQIVNDFQKGDIAEGYSVSREKKESFPLTVTSAQKNPTAFYLCASSISSPGGAYAYEQYFGPGTRLTVT.

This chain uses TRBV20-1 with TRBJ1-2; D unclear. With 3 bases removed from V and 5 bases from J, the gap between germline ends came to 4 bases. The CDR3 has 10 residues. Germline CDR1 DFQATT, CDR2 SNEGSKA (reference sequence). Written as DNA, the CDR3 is TGCAGTGCTAGTATTTATGGCTACACCTTC. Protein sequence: CSASIYGYTF.

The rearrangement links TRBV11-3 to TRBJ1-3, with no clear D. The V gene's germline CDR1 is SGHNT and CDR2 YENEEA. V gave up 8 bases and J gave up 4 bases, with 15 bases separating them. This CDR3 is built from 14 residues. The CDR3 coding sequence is TGTGCCAGCTTCTCCCACGGGTCCGGAAACACCATATATTTT. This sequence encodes CASFSHGSGNTIYF.

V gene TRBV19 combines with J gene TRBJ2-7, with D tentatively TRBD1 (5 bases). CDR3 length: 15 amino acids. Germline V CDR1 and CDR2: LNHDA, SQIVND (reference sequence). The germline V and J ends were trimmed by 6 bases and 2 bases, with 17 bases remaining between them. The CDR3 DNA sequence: TGTGCCAGTAGGGACACGACAGTAGTGCCCTACGAGCAGTACTTC. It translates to CASRDTTVVPYEQYF.

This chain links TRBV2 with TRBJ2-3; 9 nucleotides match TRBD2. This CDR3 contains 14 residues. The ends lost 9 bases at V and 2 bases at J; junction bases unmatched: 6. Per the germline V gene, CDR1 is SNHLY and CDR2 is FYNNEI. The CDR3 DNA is TGTGCCAGGGAGACTAGCGGTCACACAGATACGCAGTATTTT. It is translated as CARETSGHTDTQYF. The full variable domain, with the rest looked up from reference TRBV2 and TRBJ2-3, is EPEVTQTPSHQVTQMGQEVILRCVPISNHLYFYWYRQILGQKVEFLVSFYNNEISEKSEIFDDQFSVERPDGSNFTLKIRSTKLEDSAMYFCARETSGHTDTQYFGPGTRLTVL.

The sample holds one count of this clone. Here the CDR3 reads CASSLASGLYSNQPQHF. The CDR3 DNA reads as TGTGCCAGCAGCTTGGCGTCAGGCCTCTATAGCAATCAGCCCCAGCATTTT. The chain employs TRBV5-5 and TRBJ1-5; D not resolved. Trimming stripped 0 bases from V and 0 bases from J, with 13 bases between. CDR1 and CDR2 (germline): SGHKS, YYEKEE (reference sequence). The CDR3 is 17 residues long.

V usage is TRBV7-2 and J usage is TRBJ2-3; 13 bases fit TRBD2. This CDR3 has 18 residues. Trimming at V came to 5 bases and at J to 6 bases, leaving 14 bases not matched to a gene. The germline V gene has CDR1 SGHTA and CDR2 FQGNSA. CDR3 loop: CASSRRLAGGFLEDTQYF. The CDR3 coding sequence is TGTGCCAGCAGCCGCCGACTAGCGGGGGGTTTCCTCGAGGATACGCAGTATTTT.